Presented here are 15 T cell receptor beta chains from one specimen sequenced in a study of blood T cell repertoires in COVID-19 (TCRdb year 2020). The library relied on the immunoSEQ multiplex PCR assay. The table comes from immuneACCESS by way of TCRdb, which keeps in-frame sequences with V and J called. Part of the clones is missing from these tables; in studies checked, under half for an unresolved V gene and the rest for unknown reasons. This sample gives some 120,000 clones in total; around 87% of them show up just once. The ten largest account for more than 3.5% of the sample. The source material was peripheral blood. All receptors derive from a woman in her sixties or seventies with acute or convalescent COVID-19.

This clone was observed a handful of times. The chain links TRBV14 to TRBJ1-1; no reliable D call. The CDR3 sequence is 13 residues long. The V end lost 2 bases, the J end lost 6 bases, and 10 bases lay between the germline ends. Germline V lookup: CDR1 SGHDN, CDR2 FVKESK. The CDR3 DNA is TGTGCCAGCAGCCAACGTGTATCCGCTGAAGCTTTCTTT. As protein: CASSQRVSAEAFF.

The chain employs TRBV27 and TRBJ2-3; D is uncertain. Germline values: CDR1 MNHEY, CDR2 SMNVEV (reference sequence). V dropped 0 bases and J dropped 8 bases, with 9 bases sitting between them. This CDR3 contains 13 residues. CDR3 loop: CASSLSRETTQYF. Here the CDR3 DNA reads TGTGCCAGCAGTTTATCTCGCGAAACTACGCAGTATTTT.

V usage is TRBV7-2 and J usage is TRBJ2-2; TRBD2 agrees at 9 bases. Looked up from germline, CDR1 is SGHTA and CDR2 is FQGNSA. V was clipped by 2 bases and J by 2 bases; unmatched bases: 3. This CDR3 region has 16 residues. CDR3 protein: CASSLTSGLNTGELFF. CDR3 nucleotides: TGTGCCAGCAGCTTAACTAGCGGGCTAAACACCGGGGAGCTGTTTTTT.

This clone has a single count. CDR3 DNA sequence: TGTGCCAGCAGCTTAGTAGCGACTAGATTAGATACGCAGTATTTT. This sequence encodes CASSLVATRLDTQYF. This chain uses TRBV7-2 with TRBJ2-3; possibly TRBD2 for D (6 bases). Trimming removed 1 base from V and 5 bases from J, with 13 bases in between. The CDR3 has 15 residues. Per germline, CDR1 SGHTA and CDR2 FQGNSA.

The chain uses TRBV13 and TRBJ1-1; no firm D call. The V gene lost 5 bases and the J gene lost 11 bases, with 18 bases spanning the gap. This CDR3 has 13 residues. Looked up from germline, CDR1 is PRHDT and CDR2 is FYEKMQ (reference sequence). DNA of the CDR3: TGTGCCAGCAGCGCCCCCCCGGGTCTGTTCGCTTTCTTT. Translation gives CASSAPPGLFAFF.

This chain connects TRBV5-1 to TRBJ2-1, with D possibly TRBD2 on 5 matching bases. Germline V gene lookup returns CDR1 SGHRS and CDR2 YFSETQ. Trimming cost V 0 bases and J 9 bases, with 10 bases left between them. CDR3 length: 13 residues. CDR3 bases: TGCGCCAGCAGCTTGGCGGGGAAGGGTGAGCAGTTCTTC. This sequence encodes CASSLAGKGEQFF.

This clone appeared once. J is TRBJ2-2 and V is TRBV5-1; 7 positions match TRBD2. The germline CDR1 and CDR2 sequences are SGHRS and YFSETQ. J was trimmed by 4 bases and V by 2 bases; bases with no gene match: 5. The CDR3 is 15 residues long. CDR3 residues: CASSFSGASTGELFF. As DNA, the CDR3 is TGCGCCAGCAGCTTCAGCGGGGCGTCCACCGGGGAGCTGTTTTTT.

The chain links TRBV5-6 to TRBJ1-1; 7 bases are shared with TRBD1. This CDR3 comprises 16 residues. Germline trimming cut 4 bases from V and 1 base from J; bases unmatched to any gene: 10. The germline gives CDR1 SGHDT, CDR2 YYEEEE. Here the CDR3 reads CASSPLDRAQNTEAFF. The CDR3, as DNA: TGTGCCAGCAGCCCTTTAGACAGGGCCCAGAACACTGAAGCTTTCTTT.

In its sample, this clone was seen once. V gene TRBV5-1 combines with J gene TRBJ2-1; D perhaps matches TRBD2 (5 bases). The V end lost 2 bases, the J end lost 3 bases, and 9 bases lay between the germline ends. This CDR3 has 14 residues. CDR1 is SGHRS, CDR2 YFSETQ, per germline. DNA for the CDR3: TGCGCCAGCAGCTTCGGTCGGGACTACAATGAGCAGTTCTTC. Translating it yields CASSFGRDYNEQFF. The whole variable domain, filled in from reference TRBV5-1 and TRBJ2-1, reads KAGVTQTPRYLIKTRGQQVTLSCSPISGHRSVSWYQQTPGQGLQFLFEYFSETQRNKGNFPGRFSGRQFSNSRSEMNVSTLELGDSALYLCASSFGRDYNEQFFGPGTRLTVL.

This rearrangement joins TRBV24-1 to TRBJ1-2; TRBD1 is a possible D gene (5 bases). V was trimmed by 5 bases and J by 6 bases, leaving 24 bases between them. The CDR3 has 17 residues. The germline V gene encodes CDR1 KGHDR and CDR2 SFDVKD. CDR3 residues: CATSGALGGDDADGYTF. The CDR3 region has the DNA TGTGCCACCAGTGGGGCATTAGGAGGGGACGACGCGGATGGCTACACCTTC.

This clone was seen only once. V usage is TRBV29-1 and J usage is TRBJ2-2; 7 bases line up with TRBD1. Germline V CDR1 and CDR2: SQVTM, ANQGSEA. The CDR3 extends over 14 amino acids. The V segment lost 7 bases and the J segment 6 bases; nucleotides outside the gene matches: 11. As DNA, the CDR3 is TGCAGCGGTCAAAGGGGGCGCGAGGCCGGGGAGCTGTTTTTT. Residues: CSGQRGREAGELFF.

The gene calls are TRBV5-1 and TRBJ2-5; a possible D gene is TRBD1 (8 bases). This CDR3 has 17 residues. The V end lost 0 bases, the J end lost 2 bases, and 17 bases lay between the germline ends. The germline V gene has CDR1 SGHRS and CDR2 YFSETQ. CDR3 nucleotides: TGCGCCAGCAGCTTGGCAGGGGGCGCGGGGGTGCAAGAGACCCAGTACTTC. It encodes CASSLAGGAGVQETQYF.

This clone was seen a handful of times. J is TRBJ2-1 and V is TRBV9; 9 bases are shared with TRBD2. The germline V gene encodes CDR1 SGDLS and CDR2 YYNGEE. V was pared by 0 bases and J by 8 bases, with 6 bases of the junction left unmatched. This CDR3 is 15 amino acids long. The DNA for the CDR3 is TGTGCCAGCAGCGTAGGAGGACTAGCGAGCGATGAGCAGTTCTTC. This sequence encodes CASSVGGLASDEQFF.

The chain has TRBV6-5 and TRBJ2-2; D not resolved. Deletions cut 7 bases from V and 6 bases from J, with 9 bases between. The CDR3 totals 12 residues. From germline, CDR1 is MNHEY and CDR2 SVGAGI. The CDR3 loop reads CASINFPGELFF. The CDR3 DNA sequence: TGTGCCAGCATAAATTTCCCCGGGGAGCTGTTTTTT.

CDR3 region: CATSVGQVNQPQHF. CDR3 coding DNA: TGTGCCACCTCAGTAGGACAGGTGAATCAGCCCCAGCATTTT. The chain links TRBV6-5 to TRBJ1-5; 7 positions match TRBD1. Germline lookup yields CDR1 MNHEY and CDR2 SVGAGI. The CDR3 loop spans 14 amino acids. After removal of 10 bases from V and 4 bases from J, the junction contained 10 bases not matched to a gene.